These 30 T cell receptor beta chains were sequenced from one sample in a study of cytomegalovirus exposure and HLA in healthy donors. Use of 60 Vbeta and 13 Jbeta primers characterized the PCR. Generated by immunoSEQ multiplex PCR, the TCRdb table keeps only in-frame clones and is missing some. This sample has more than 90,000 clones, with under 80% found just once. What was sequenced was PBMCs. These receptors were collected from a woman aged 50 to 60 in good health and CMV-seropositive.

CDR3 protein: CASSIGSGFGEQFF. Written as DNA, the CDR3 is TGTGCCAGTAGTATAGGTTCAGGTTTTGGGGAGCAGTTCTTC. This chain uses TRBV19 with TRBJ2-1; D is unresolved. Germline V lookup: CDR1 LNHDA, CDR2 SQIVND (reference sequence). The CDR3 is 14 residues long. V lost 1 base, J lost 10 bases, and 14 bases lay in between.

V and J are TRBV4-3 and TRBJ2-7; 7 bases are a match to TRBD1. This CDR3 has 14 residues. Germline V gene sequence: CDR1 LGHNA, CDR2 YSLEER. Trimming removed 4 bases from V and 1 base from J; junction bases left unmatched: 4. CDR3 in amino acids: CASSLGQLSYEQYF. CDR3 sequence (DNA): TGCGCCAGCAGCCTGGGACAGCTTTCCTACGAGCAGTACTTC.

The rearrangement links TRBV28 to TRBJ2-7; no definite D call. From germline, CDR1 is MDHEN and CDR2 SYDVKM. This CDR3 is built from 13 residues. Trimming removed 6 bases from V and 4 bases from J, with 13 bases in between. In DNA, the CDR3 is TGTGCCAGCAGCACCACTTTTAGTTACGAGCAGTACTTC. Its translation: CASSTTFSYEQYF.

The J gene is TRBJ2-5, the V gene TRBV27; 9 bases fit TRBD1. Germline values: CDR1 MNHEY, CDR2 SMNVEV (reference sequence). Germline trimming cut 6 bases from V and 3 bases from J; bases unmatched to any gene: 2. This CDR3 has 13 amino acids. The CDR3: CASRWTGEETQYF. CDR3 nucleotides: TGTGCCAGCAGATGGACAGGGGAAGAGACCCAGTACTTC.

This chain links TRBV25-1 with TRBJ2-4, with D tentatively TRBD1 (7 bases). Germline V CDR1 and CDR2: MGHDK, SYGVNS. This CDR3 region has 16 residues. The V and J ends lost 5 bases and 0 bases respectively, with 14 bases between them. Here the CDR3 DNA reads TGTGCCAGCAGTCCGCGGGACAGCCTAGCCAAAAACATTCAGTACTTC. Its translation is CASSPRDSLAKNIQYF. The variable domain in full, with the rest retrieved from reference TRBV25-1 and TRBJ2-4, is EADIYQTPRYLVIGTGKKITLECSQTMGHDKMYWYQQDPGMELHLIHYSYGVNSTEKGDLSSESTVSRIRTEHFPLTLESARPSHTSQYLCASSPRDSLAKNIQYFGAGTRLSVL.

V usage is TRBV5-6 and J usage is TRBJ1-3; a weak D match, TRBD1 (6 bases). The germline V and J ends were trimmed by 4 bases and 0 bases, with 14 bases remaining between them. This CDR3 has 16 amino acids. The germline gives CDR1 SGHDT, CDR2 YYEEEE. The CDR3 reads CASSTGQFFSGNTIYF. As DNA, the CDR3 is TGTGCCAGCAGCACCGGACAGTTTTTCTCTGGAAACACCATATATTTT.

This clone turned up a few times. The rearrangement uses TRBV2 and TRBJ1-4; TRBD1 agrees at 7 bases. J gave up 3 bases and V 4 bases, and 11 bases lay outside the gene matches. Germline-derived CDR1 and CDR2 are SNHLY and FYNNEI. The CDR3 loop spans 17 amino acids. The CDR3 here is CASSASFLTGSNEKLFF. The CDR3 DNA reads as TGTGCCAGCAGTGCCTCATTTTTGACAGGGTCTAATGAAAAACTGTTTTTT. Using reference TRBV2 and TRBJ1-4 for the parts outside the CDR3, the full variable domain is EPEVTQTPSHQVTQMGQEVILRCVPISNHLYFYWYRQILGQKVEFLVSFYNNEISEKSEIFDDQFSVERPDGSNFTLKIRSTKLEDSAMYFCASSASFLTGSNEKLFFGSGTQLSVL.

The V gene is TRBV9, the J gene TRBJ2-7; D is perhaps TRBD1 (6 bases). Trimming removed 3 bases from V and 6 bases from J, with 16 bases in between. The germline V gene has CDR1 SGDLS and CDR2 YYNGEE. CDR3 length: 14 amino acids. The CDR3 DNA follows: TGTGCCAGCAGCGCCACTGGGACATCTCGCGAGCAGTACTTC. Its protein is CASSATGTSREQYF.

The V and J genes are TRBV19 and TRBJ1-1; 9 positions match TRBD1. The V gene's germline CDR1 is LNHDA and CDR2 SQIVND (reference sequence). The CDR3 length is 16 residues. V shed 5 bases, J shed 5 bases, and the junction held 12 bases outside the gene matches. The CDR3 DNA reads TGTGCCAGTAGTGCTGAGACAGGGGGTGTTTGGACTGAAGCTTTCTTT. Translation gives CASSAETGGVWTEAFF.

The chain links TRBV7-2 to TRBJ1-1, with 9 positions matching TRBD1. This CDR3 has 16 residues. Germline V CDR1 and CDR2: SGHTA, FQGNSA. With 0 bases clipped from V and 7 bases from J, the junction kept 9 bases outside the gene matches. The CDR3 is CASSLAMGQGRGEAFF. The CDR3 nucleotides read TGTGCCAGCAGCTTAGCAATGGGACAGGGACGGGGTGAAGCTTTCTTT.

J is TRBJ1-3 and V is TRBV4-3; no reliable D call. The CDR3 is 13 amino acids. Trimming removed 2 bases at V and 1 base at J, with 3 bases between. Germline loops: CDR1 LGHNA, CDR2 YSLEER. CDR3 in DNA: TGCGCCAGCAGCCAATTATCTGGAAACACCATATATTTT. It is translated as CASSQLSGNTIYF.

The CDR3 spells CASSLRQGASEQYF. As DNA, the CDR3 is TGTGCCAGCAGTCTGCGACAGGGGGCGAGCGAGCAGTACTTC. The V and J genes are TRBV6-5 and TRBJ2-7; 10 bases are shared with TRBD1. J was trimmed by 6 bases and V by 5 bases; bases with no gene match: 7. The CDR3 is 14 residues long. Germline lookup yields CDR1 MNHEY and CDR2 SVGAGI.

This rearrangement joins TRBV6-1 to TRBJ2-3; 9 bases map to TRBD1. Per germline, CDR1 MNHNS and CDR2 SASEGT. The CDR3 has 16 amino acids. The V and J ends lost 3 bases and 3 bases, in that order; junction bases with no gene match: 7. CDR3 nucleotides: TGTGCCAGCAGTGATACAGGGGGCGCGGAAACAGATACGCAGTATTTT. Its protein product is CASSDTGGAETDTQYF.

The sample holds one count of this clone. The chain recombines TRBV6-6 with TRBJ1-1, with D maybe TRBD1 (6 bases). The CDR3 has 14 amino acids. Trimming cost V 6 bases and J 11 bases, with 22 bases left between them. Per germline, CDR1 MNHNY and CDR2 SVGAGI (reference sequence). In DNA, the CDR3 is TGTGCCAGCAGGCGACAGGACGGGCCCCCACCTGCTTTCTTT. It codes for CASRRQDGPPPAFF.

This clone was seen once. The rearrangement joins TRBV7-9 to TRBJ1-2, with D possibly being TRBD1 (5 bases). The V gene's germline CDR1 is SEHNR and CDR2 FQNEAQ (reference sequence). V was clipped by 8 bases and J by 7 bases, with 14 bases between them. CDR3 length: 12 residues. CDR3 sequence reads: CASAGGMSGYTF. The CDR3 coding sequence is TGTGCCAGCGCCGGGGGGATGAGTGGCTACACCTTC.

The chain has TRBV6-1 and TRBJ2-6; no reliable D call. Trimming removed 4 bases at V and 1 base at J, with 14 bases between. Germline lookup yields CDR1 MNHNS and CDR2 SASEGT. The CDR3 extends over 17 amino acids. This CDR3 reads CASSGGIVLSGANVLTF. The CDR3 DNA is TGTGCCAGCAGTGGCGGAATAGTACTTTCTGGGGCCAACGTCCTGACTTTC.

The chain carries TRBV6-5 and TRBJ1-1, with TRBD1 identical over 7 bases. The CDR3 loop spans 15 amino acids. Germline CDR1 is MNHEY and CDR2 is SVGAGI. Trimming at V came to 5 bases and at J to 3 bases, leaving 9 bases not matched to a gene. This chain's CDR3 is CASSRQTGMHTEAFF. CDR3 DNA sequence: TGTGCCAGCAGTCGGCAGACAGGGATGCACACTGAAGCTTTCTTT.

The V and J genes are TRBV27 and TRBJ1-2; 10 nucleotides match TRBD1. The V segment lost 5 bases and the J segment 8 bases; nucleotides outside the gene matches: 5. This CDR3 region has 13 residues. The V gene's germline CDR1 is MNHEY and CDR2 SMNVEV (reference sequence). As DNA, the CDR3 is TGTGCCAGCAGTGGACAGGGGGTATACGGCTACACCTTC. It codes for CASSGQGVYGYTF.

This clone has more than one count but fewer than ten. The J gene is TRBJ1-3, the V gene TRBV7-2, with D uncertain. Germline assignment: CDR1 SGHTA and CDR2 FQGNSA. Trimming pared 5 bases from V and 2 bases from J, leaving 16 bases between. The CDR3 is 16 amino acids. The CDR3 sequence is CASSQERRSAGNTIYF. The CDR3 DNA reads TGTGCCAGCAGCCAAGAGAGGAGGAGTGCTGGAAACACCATATATTTT.

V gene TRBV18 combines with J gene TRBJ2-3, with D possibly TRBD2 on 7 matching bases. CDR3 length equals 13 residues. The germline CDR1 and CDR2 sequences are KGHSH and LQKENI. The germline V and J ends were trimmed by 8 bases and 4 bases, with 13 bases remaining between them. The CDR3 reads CASQGEGADTQYF. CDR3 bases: TGTGCCAGCCAAGGGGAGGGGGCAGATACGCAGTATTTT.

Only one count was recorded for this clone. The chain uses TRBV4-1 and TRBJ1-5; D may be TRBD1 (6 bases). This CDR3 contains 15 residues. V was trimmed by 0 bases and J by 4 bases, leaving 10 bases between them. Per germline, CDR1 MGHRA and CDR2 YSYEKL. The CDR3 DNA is TGCGCCAGCAGCCAAGATGGGCAGGGGAATCAGCCCCAGCATTTT. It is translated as CASSQDGQGNQPQHF.

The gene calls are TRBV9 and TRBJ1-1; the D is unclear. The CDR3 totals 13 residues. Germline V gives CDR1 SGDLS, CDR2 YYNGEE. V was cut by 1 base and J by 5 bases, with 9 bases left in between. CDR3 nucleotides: TGTGCCAGCAGCGTACCGGGTAGGACTGAAGCTTTCTTT. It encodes CASSVPGRTEAFF.

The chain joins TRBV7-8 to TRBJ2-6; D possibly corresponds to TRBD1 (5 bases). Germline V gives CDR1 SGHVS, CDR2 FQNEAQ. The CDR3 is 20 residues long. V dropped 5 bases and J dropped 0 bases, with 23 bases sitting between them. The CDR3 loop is CASSKRVTGAPSSGANVLTF. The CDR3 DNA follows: TGTGCCAGCAGCAAAAGGGTAACAGGCGCTCCTTCCTCTGGGGCCAACGTCCTGACTTTC. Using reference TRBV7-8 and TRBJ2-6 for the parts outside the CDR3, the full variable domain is GAGVSQSPRYKVAKRGQDVALRCDPISGHVSLFWYQQALGQGPEFLTYFQNEAQLDKSGLPSDRFFAERPEGSVSTLKIQRTQQEDSAVYLCASSKRVTGAPSSGANVLTFGAGSRLTVL.

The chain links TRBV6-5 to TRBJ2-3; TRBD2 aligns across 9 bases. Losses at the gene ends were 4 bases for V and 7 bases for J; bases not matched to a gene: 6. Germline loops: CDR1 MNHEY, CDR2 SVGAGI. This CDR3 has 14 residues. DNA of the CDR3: TGTGCCAGCAGTTCTAGCGGGGCACAAAATACGCAGTATTTT. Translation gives CASSSSGAQNTQYF.

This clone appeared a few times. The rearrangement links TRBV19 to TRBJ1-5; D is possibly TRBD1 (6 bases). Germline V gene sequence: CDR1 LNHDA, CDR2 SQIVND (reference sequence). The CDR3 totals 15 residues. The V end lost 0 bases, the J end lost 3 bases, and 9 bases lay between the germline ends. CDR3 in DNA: TGTGCCAGTAGTATAGATAACAGGGACAATCAGCCCCAGCATTTT. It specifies CASSIDNRDNQPQHF.

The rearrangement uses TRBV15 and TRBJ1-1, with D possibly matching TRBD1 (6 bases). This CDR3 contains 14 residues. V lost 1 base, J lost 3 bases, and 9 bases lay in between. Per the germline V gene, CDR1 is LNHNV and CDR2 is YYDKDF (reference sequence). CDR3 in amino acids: CATSRGGPDTEAFF. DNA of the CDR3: TGTGCCACCAGCAGAGGGGGGCCCGACACTGAAGCTTTCTTT.

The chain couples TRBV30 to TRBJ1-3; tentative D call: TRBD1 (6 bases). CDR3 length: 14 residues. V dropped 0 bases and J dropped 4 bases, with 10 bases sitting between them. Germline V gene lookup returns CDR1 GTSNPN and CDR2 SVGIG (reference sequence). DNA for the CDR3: TGTGCCTGGAGTGTCTGGGGGCACGGAAACACCATATATTTT. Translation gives CAWSVWGHGNTIYF.

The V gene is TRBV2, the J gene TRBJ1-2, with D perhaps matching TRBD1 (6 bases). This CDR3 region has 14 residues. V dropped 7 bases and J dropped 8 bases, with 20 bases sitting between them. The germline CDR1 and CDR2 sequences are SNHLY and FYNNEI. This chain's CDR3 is CASNPPQGRGGYTF. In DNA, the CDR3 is TGTGCCAGCAACCCCCCCCAGGGGAGGGGCGGCTACACCTTC.

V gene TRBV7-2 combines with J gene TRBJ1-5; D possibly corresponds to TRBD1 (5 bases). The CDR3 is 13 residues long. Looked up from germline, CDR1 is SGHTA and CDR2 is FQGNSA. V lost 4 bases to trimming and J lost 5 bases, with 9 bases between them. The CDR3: CASSSDRYQPQHF. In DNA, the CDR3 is TGTGCCAGCAGCTCTGACAGATATCAGCCCCAGCATTTT. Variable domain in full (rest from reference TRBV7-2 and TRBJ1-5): GAGVSQSPSNKVTEKGKDVELRCDPISGHTALYWYRQSLGQGLEFLIYFQGNSAPDKSGLPSDRFSAERTGGSVSTLTIQRTQQEDSAVYLCASSSDRYQPQHFGDGTRLSIL.

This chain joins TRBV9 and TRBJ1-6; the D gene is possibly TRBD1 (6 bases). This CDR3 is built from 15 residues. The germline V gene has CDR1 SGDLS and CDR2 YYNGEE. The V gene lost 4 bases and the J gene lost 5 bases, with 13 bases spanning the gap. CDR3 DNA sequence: TGTGCCAGCAGCCCACGGACAGCGGATAATTCACCCCTCCACTTT. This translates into CASSPRTADNSPLHF.